One and the same sample provided the 9 T cell receptor beta chains below, sequenced in a study of T-cell memory formation after mild COVID-19. MiXCR, applied by TCRdb to the 5' RACE reads, yields one record per CDR3 protein. Here the sample spans 450,000 or so distinct CDR3 sequences, roughly 23% being singletons. The sequenced sample was PBMCs or a T cell subset sorted from them (not recorded which). These TCRs come from an adult woman who had mild COVID-19 (a few samples of this study predate the infection). Cell type and time point are not known.

The CDR3 nucleotides are TGCAGCGTAACAGGACAGGGGGCCTCTGGGGCCAACGTCCTGACTTTC. This gives the protein CSVTGQGASGANVLTF. The chain employs TRBV29-1 and TRBJ2-6, with 11 bases aligning to TRBD1. V dropped 6 bases and J dropped 0; count of bases not matched to a gene: 4. The CDR3 runs to 16 residues. The V gene's germline CDR1 is SQVTM and CDR2 ANQGSEA.

V gene TRBV4-1 combines with J gene TRBJ1-4; TRBD1 matches 8 bases. V was clipped by 2 bases and J by 5 bases; unmatched bases: 7. CDR1 is MGHRA, CDR2 YSYEKL, per germline. The CDR3 covers 16 residues. This CDR3 reads CASSQLLRDRNEKLFF. In DNA, the CDR3 is TGCGCCAGCAGCCAACTCCTCCGGGACAGGAATGAAAAACTGTTTTTT.

At least ten counts were recorded for this clonotype. V is TRBV20-1 and J is TRBJ2-2; no definite D call. From germline, CDR1 is DFQATT and CDR2 SNEGSKA (reference sequence). The length of the CDR3 is 14 residues. V lost 1 base, J lost 5 bases, and 11 bases lay in between. The CDR3 DNA reads as TGCAGTGCTAGAGGCCCAGGTGGGACCGGGGAGCTGTTTTTT. This gives the protein CSARGPGGTGELFF.

The chain is built from TRBV5-1 and TRBJ2-3; TRBD2 might be the D (6 bases). Between the trimmed V and J ends, which lost 4 bases and 0 bases, there was a span of 12 bases. This CDR3 region has 15 residues. Germline CDR1 is SGHRS and CDR2 is YFSETQ. The CDR3 sequence: CASSAGTSSTDTQYF. As DNA, the CDR3 is TGCGCCAGCAGCGCAGGGACTTCTAGCACAGATACGCAGTATTTT.

The table lists this clonotype with a few counts. The V gene is TRBV9, the J gene TRBJ2-7; D perhaps matches TRBD1 (6 bases). The V and J ends lost 0 bases and 8 bases respectively, with 12 bases between them. This CDR3 has 13 amino acids. Per the germline V gene, CDR1 is SGDLS and CDR2 is YYNGEE. The CDR3 reads CASSVEAGAKQYF. The CDR3 region has the DNA TGTGCCAGCAGCGTAGAGGCAGGGGCTAAGCAGTACTTC.

This clonotype was recorded many times. The gene calls are TRBV12-3 or TRBV12-4 and TRBJ2-1; D might be TRBD1 (6 bases). CDR3 size: 14 residues. The V and J ends lost 2 bases and 8 bases respectively, with 13 bases between them. DNA for the CDR3: TGTGCCAGCAGTTTAAACGCAGGGGTCGATGAGCAGTTCTTC. Its translation is CASSLNAGVDEQFF.

The chain links TRBV27 to TRBJ2-7; TRBD2 matches 12 bases. V lost 5 bases to trimming and J lost 1 base; unmatched junction nucleotides: 6. The CDR3 totals 16 residues. Germline CDR1 and CDR2: MNHEY and SMNVEV (reference sequence). CDR3 amino acids: CASSRLGTSGSYEQYF. The DNA of the CDR3 is TGTGCCAGCAGTCGCCTCGGGACTAGCGGGTCCTACGAGCAGTACTTC.

The J gene is TRBJ1-2, the V gene TRBV11-2, with D unresolved. The CDR3 is 15 residues long. V lost 5 bases and J lost 4, with 17 bases in between. Looked up from germline, CDR1 is SGHAT and CDR2 is FQNNGV. The chain's CDR3 is CASSPGMEETYGYTF. In nucleotides, the CDR3 is TGTGCCAGCAGCCCCGGGATGGAGGAAACCTATGGCTACACCTTC. The full variable domain, completed using reference TRBV11-2 and TRBJ1-2, is EAGVAQSPRYKIIEKRQSVAFWCNPISGHATLYWYQQILGQGPKLLIQFQNNGVVDDSQLPKDRFSAERLKGVDSTLKIQPAKLEDSAVYLCASSPGMEETYGYTFGSGTRLTVV.

This clonotype was counted only a few times. The chain carries TRBV5-1 and TRBJ2-1; D call uncertain. V lost 2 bases to trimming and J lost 5 bases, with 8 bases between them. The germline V gene has CDR1 SGHRS and CDR2 YFSETQ. CDR3 length: 13 residues. CDR3 in DNA: TGCGCCAGCAGCTTCTCTGAAGACAATGAGCAGTTCTTC. Its protein product is CASSFSEDNEQFF.